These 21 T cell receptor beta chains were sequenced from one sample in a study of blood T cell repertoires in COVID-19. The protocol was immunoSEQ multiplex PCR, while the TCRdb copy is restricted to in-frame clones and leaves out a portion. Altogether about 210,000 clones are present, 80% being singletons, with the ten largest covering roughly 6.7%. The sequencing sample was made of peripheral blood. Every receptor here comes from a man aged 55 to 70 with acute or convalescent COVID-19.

The CDR3 sequence is CASSLDVTSGEFF. The CDR3 DNA reads as TGTGCCAGCAGCTTAGACGTGACCTCCGGGGAATTCTTT. The rearrangement uses TRBV7-9 and TRBJ1-1; D gene ambiguous. Deletions cut 1 base from V and 14 bases from J, with 17 bases between. The CDR3 is made up of 13 amino acids. Germline-derived CDR1 and CDR2 are SEHNR and FQNEAQ (reference sequence).

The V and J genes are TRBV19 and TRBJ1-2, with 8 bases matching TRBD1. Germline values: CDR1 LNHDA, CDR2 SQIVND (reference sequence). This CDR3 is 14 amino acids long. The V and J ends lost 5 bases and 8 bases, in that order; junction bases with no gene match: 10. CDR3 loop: CASSPPRTGTGYTF. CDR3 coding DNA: TGTGCCAGTAGTCCCCCCCGGACAGGGACCGGCTACACCTTC.

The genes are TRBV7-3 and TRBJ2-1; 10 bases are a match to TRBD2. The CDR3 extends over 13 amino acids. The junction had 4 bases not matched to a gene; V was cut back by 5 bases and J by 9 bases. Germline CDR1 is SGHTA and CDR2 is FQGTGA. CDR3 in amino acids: CASSPRTSGEQFF. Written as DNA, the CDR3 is TGTGCCAGCAGCCCAAGGACTAGCGGTGAGCAGTTCTTC.

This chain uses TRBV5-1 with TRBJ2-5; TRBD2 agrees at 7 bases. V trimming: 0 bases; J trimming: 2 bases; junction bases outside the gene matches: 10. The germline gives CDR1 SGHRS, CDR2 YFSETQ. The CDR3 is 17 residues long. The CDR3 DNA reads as TGCGCCAGCAGCTTGGGGAGGCAGACTAGCTTGCAAGAGACCCAGTACTTC. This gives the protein CASSLGRQTSLQETQYF.

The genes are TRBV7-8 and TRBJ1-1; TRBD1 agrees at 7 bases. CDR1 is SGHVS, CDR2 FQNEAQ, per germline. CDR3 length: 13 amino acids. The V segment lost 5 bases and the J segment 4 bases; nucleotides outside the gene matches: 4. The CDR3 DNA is TGTGCCAGCAGCCGAACAGGGGTCACTGAAGCTTTCTTT. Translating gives CASSRTGVTEAFF.

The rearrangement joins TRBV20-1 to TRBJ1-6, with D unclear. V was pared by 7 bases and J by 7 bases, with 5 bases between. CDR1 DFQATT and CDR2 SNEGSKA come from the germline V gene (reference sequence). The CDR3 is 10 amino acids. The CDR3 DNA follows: TGCAGTGATCTAAATTCACCCCTCCACTTT. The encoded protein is CSDLNSPLHF.

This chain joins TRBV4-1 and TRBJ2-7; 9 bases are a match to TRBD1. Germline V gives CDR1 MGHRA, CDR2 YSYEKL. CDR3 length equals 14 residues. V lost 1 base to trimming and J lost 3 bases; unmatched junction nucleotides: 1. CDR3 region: CASSQGQGDYEQYF. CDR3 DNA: TGCGCCAGCAGCCAAGGACAGGGGGACTACGAGCAGTACTTC.

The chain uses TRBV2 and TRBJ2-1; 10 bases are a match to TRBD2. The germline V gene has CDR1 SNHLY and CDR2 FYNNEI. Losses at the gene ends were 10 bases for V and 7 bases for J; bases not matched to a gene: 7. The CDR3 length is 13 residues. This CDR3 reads CANPGLARNEQFF. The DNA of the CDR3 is TGTGCCAACCCGGGACTAGCGAGGAATGAGCAGTTCTTC. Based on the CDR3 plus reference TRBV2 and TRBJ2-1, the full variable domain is EPEVTQTPSHQVTQMGQEVILRCVPISNHLYFYWYRQILGQKVEFLVSFYNNEISEKSEIFDDQFSVERPDGSNFTLKIRSTKLEDSAMYFCANPGLARNEQFFGPGTRLTVL.

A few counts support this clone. The CDR3 loop reads CASRDRGDSPLHF. In DNA, the CDR3 is TGTGCCAGCAGGGACAGGGGAGATTCACCCCTCCACTTT. The J gene is TRBJ1-6, the V gene TRBV7-8; TRBD1 agrees at 9 bases. Trimming cost V 6 bases and J 8 bases; bases outside gene matches: 2. CDR1 SGHVS and CDR2 FQNEAQ come from the germline V gene. CDR3 length equals 13 residues.

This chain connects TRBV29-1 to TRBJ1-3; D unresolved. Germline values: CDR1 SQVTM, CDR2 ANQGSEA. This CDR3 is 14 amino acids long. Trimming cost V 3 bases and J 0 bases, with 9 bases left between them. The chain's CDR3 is CSVDTLLSGNTIYF. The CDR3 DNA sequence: TGCAGCGTTGATACTCTCCTCTCTGGAAACACCATATATTTT.

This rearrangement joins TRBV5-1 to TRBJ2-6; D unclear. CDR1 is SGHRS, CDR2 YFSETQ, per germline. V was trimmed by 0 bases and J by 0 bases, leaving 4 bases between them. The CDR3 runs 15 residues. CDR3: CASSLGSSGANVLTF. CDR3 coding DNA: TGCGCCAGCAGCTTGGGGAGCTCTGGGGCCAACGTCCTGACTTTC.

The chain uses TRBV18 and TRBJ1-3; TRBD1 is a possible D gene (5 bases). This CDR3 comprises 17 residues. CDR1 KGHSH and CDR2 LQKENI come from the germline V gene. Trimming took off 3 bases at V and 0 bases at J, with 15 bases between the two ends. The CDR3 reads CASSPASVRGSGNTIYF. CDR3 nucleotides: TGTGCCAGCTCACCGGCGTCGGTTAGGGGCTCTGGAAACACCATATATTTT.

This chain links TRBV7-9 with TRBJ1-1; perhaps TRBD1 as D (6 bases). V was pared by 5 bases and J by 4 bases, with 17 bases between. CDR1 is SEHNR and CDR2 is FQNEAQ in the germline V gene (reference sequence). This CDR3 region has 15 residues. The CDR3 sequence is CASSGRLQGTTEAFF. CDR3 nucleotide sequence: TGTGCCAGCAGCGGACGCTTACAGGGTACCACTGAAGCTTTCTTT.

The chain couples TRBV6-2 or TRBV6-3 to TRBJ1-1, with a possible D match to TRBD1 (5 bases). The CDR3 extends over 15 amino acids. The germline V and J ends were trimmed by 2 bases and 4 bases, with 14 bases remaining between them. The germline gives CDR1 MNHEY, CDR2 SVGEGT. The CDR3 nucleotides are TGTGCCAGCAGTTACACCCCAGGGTCGGGCACTGAAGCTTTCTTT. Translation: CASSYTPGSGTEAFF.

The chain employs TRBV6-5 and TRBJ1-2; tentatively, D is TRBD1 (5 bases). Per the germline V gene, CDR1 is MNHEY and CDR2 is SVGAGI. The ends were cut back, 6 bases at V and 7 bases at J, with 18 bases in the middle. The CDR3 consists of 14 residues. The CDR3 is CASSYSPGISGYTF. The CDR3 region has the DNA TGTGCCAGCAGCTATTCCCCAGGGATCAGTGGCTACACCTTC.

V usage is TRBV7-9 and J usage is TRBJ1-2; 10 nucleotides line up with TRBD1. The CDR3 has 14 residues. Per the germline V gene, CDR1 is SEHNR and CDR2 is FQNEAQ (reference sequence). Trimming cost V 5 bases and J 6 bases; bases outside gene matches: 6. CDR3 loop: CASSPGTGADGYTF. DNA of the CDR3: TGTGCCAGCAGCCCCGGGACAGGGGCGGATGGCTACACCTTC.

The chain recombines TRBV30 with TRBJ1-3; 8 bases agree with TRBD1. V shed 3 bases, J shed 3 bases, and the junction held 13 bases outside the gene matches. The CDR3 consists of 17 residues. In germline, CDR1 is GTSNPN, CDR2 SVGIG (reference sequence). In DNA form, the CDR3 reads TGTGCCTGGAGAGAAGGACAGGGAAGGGCGCGTGGAAACACCATATATTTT. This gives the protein CAWREGQGRARGNTIYF. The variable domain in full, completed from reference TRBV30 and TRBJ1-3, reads SQTIHQWPATLVQPVGSPLSLECTVEGTSNPNLYWYRQAAGRGLQLLFYSVGIGQISSEVPQNLSASRPQDRQFILSSKKLLLSDSGFYLCAWREGQGRARGNTIYFGEGSWLTVV.

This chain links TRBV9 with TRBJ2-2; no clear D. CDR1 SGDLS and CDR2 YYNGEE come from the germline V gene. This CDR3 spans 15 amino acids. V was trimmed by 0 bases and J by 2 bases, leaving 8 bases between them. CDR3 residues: CASSVGVPNTGELFF. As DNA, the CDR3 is TGTGCCAGCAGCGTAGGAGTGCCAAACACCGGGGAGCTGTTTTTT.

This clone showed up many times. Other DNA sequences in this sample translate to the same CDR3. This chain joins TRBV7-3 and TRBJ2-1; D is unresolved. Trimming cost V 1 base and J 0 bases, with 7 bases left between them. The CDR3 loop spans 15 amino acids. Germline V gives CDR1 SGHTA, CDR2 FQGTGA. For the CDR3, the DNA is TGTGCCAGCAGCTTAAACCCCAGCTCCTACAATGAGCAGTTCTTC. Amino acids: CASSLNPSSYNEQFF.

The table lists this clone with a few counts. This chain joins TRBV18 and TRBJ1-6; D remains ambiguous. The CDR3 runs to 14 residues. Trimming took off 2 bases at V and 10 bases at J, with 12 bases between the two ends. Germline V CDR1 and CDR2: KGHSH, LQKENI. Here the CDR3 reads CASSPSGVVSPLHF. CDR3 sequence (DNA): TGTGCCAGCTCACCAAGCGGGGTAGTCTCACCCCTCCACTTT. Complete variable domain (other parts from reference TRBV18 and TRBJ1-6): NAGVMQNPRHLVRRRGQEARLRCSPMKGHSHVYWYRQLPEEGLKFMVYLQKENIIDESGMPKERFSAEFPKEGPSILRIQQVVRGDSAAYFCASSPSGVVSPLHFGNGTRLTVT.

DNA of the CDR3: TGTGCCAGCTCATTTACAGGGGACGAGCAGTACTTC. Translating gives CASSFTGDEQYF. V gene TRBV18 combines with J gene TRBJ2-7; 7 positions agree with TRBD1. Germline assignment: CDR1 KGHSH and CDR2 LQKENI. This CDR3 is built from 12 residues. After removal of 5 bases from V and 5 bases from J, the junction contained 3 bases not matched to a gene.